These 27 T cell receptor beta chains originate from one sample sequenced in a study of OX40 agonist ivuxolimab in advanced cancers. Data came from immunoSEQ multiplex PCR; TCRdb stores just in-frame clones and leaves some out. The table includes 60,000 to 70,000 clones, roughly 84% detected once. Here the sequenced sample was CD4+ or CD8+ T cells sorted from blood, taken in a trial of the OX40 agonist ivuxolimab. Source of these receptors: an adult with an advanced solid tumor such as melanoma, head and neck, liver or kidney cancer.

The chain uses TRBV5-1 and TRBJ2-5; D may be TRBD2 (6 bases). The CDR3 is 14 amino acids. The V gene's germline CDR1 is SGHRS and CDR2 YFSETQ. V lost 0 bases, J lost 3 bases, and 9 bases lay in between. The CDR3 nucleotides are TGCGCCAGCAGCTTGGCCCCGGGGGAAGAGACCCAGTACTTC. Translated: CASSLAPGEETQYF.

The chain employs TRBV28 and TRBJ1-6; the D gene is possibly TRBD1 (5 bases). The CDR3 extends over 13 amino acids. V gave up 7 bases and J gave up 7 bases, with 11 bases separating them. The germline gives CDR1 MDHEN, CDR2 SYDVKM. CDR3 in amino acids: CASKPGQNSPLHF. The CDR3 nucleotides read TGTGCCAGCAAACCAGGGCAGAATTCACCCCTCCACTTT.

The rearrangement joins TRBV4-1 to TRBJ2-7; D unresolved. The CDR3 has 13 residues. The V end lost 0 bases, the J end lost 3 bases, and 6 bases lay between the germline ends. Germline V gives CDR1 MGHRA, CDR2 YSYEKL. The CDR3, as DNA: TGCGCCAGCAGCCAAGACTTGAACTACGAGCAGTACTTC. Residues: CASSQDLNYEQYF.

The chain combines TRBV5-1 with TRBJ2-5; 10 bases line up with TRBD1. J lost 5 bases, V lost 3 bases, and 7 bases had no gene match. The CDR3 consists of 15 residues. The germline V gene has CDR1 SGHRS and CDR2 YFSETQ. CDR3 residues: CASSSTGQGWETQYF. The CDR3 nucleotides are TGCGCCAGCAGCTCGACGGGACAGGGGTGGGAGACCCAGTACTTC.

The rearrangement links TRBV7-2 to TRBJ2-5; D ambiguous. Trimming stripped 2 bases from V and 1 base from J, with 11 bases between. CDR1 and CDR2 from the germline V gene are SGHTA and FQGNSA. This CDR3 spans 15 amino acids. CDR3: CASSLFMAGQETQYF. The CDR3 DNA follows: TGTGCCAGCAGCTTATTCATGGCAGGCCAAGAGACCCAGTACTTC.

This clone appeared once. The V and J genes are TRBV10-1 and TRBJ2-2; D perhaps matches TRBD1 (6 bases). This CDR3 is built from 13 residues. The germline V gene has CDR1 WNHNN and CDR2 SYGVQD (reference sequence). The V gene lost 6 bases and the J gene lost 3 bases, with 8 bases spanning the gap. The CDR3 here is CASSNRDTGELFF. In DNA form, the CDR3 reads TGCGCCAGCAGCAACAGGGACACCGGGGAGCTGTTTTTT.

The CDR3: CASTESGRATTGELFF. CDR3 nucleotides: TGTGCCAGTACTGAGAGCGGGAGGGCCACCACCGGGGAGCTGTTTTTT. This chain joins TRBV28 and TRBJ2-2; 10 bases match TRBD2. Germline trimming cut 9 bases from V and 4 bases from J; bases unmatched to any gene: 11. CDR3 length: 16 amino acids. Germline V gene lookup returns CDR1 MDHEN and CDR2 SYDVKM.

V usage is TRBV11-3 and J usage is TRBJ1-5, with D maybe TRBD1 (6 bases). The V end was cut by 4 bases, the J end by 5 bases, with 18 bases between. This CDR3 has 16 amino acids. The germline CDR1 and CDR2 sequences are SGHNT and YENEEA. The CDR3: CASSSYLPQGHQPQHF. DNA for the CDR3: TGTGCCAGCAGCTCTTACCTTCCACAGGGCCATCAGCCCCAGCATTTT.

The chain links TRBV25-1 to TRBJ2-3, with D possibly matching TRBD2 (6 bases). The ends were cut back, 1 base at V and 1 base at J, with 9 bases in the middle. The CDR3 contains 15 residues. Germline loops: CDR1 MGHDK, CDR2 SYGVNS. The CDR3 spells CASSESGGGTDTQYF. The DNA of the CDR3 is TGTGCCAGCAGTGAATCGGGCGGGGGCACAGATACGCAGTATTTT.

This chain links TRBV14 with TRBJ2-2; 8 positions agree with TRBD1. Germline V CDR1 and CDR2: SGHDN, FVKESK. This CDR3 spans 15 amino acids. J gave up 0 bases and V 6 bases, and 3 bases lay outside the gene matches. The CDR3 nucleotides are TGTGCCAGCAGACGGACAGGGTCGAACACCGGGGAGCTGTTTTTT. It translates to CASRRTGSNTGELFF.

The V gene is TRBV28, the J gene TRBJ1-5, with D maybe TRBD1 (5 bases). The germline gives CDR1 MDHEN, CDR2 SYDVKM. The CDR3 length is 14 residues. V lost 6 bases to trimming and J lost 1 base, with 10 bases between them. CDR3 sequence (DNA): TGTGCCAGCAGCCTGGGGCAGAGCAATCAGCCCCAGCATTTT. This encodes CASSLGQSNQPQHF.

J is TRBJ2-3 and V is TRBV11-2; 9 bases line up with TRBD2. Germline V gene data show CDR1 as SGHAT and CDR2 as FQNNGV. This CDR3 comprises 16 residues. Trimming at V came to 2 bases and at J to 6 bases, leaving 9 bases not matched to a gene. CDR3 nucleotides: TGTGCCAGCAGCTTAAAAGCGGGAGGTACCACGGATACGCAGTATTTT. It is translated as CASSLKAGGTTDTQYF.

The rearrangement uses TRBV6-1 and TRBJ1-5; 8 nucleotides match TRBD1. Germline V gene sequence: CDR1 MNHNS, CDR2 SASEGT. V gave up 2 bases and J gave up 1 base; unmatched junction bases: 10. This CDR3 region has 18 residues. This chain's CDR3 is CASSERVGTGGSNQPQHF. CDR3 DNA sequence: TGTGCCAGCAGTGAAAGGGTTGGGACAGGAGGAAGCAATCAGCCCCAGCATTTT.

The chain joins TRBV7-2 to TRBJ2-1; D is unresolved. CDR1 is SGHTA and CDR2 is FQGNSA in the germline V gene. The CDR3 runs to 13 residues. V was clipped by 1 base and J by 5 bases, with 6 bases between them. The CDR3 reads CASSLVLNNEQFF. CDR3 sequence (DNA): TGTGCCAGCAGCTTAGTCTTAAACAATGAGCAGTTCTTC.

The CDR3 sequence: CASSLGQGALYEQYF. Here the CDR3 DNA reads TGTGCCAGCAGCTTAGGGCAGGGGGCTCTCTACGAGCAGTACTTC. J is TRBJ2-7 and V is TRBV7-7, with 8 bases matching TRBD1. The CDR3 covers 15 residues. CDR1 and CDR2 from the germline V gene are SSHAT and FNYEAQ (reference sequence). The V and J ends lost 1 base and 3 bases, in that order; junction bases with no gene match: 5.

The CDR3 DNA reads TGTGCCAGCAGCCCGAGTAGCGGGGGAACCTACGAGCAGTACTTC. This translates into CASSPSSGGTYEQYF. This sequence joins TRBV11-3 and TRBJ2-7; 9 positions match TRBD2. The V gene's germline CDR1 is SGHNT and CDR2 YENEEA. The V gene end was trimmed by 5 bases and the J gene end by 2 bases; junction bases not matched to a gene: 7. The CDR3 has 15 amino acids.

The chain carries TRBV10-2 and TRBJ2-1; the match to TRBD2 covers 10 bases. The CDR3 length is 15 residues. The V gene end was trimmed by 4 bases and the J gene end by 6 bases; junction bases not matched to a gene: 6. Germline V lookup: CDR1 WSHSY, CDR2 SAAADI. This CDR3 reads CASSVGLAGANEQFF. In nucleotides, the CDR3 is TGCGCCAGCAGTGTAGGGCTAGCGGGGGCCAATGAGCAGTTCTTC.

The chain recombines TRBV6-1 with TRBJ1-2; D perhaps matches TRBD1 (5 bases). Germline V CDR1 and CDR2: MNHNS, SASEGT. This CDR3 is built from 17 residues. V lost 3 bases to trimming and J lost 0 bases, with 17 bases between them. As DNA, the CDR3 is TGTGCCAGCAGTGATAAGTGGGGGGGAGCCCCTAACTATGGCTACACCTTC. This encodes CASSDKWGGAPNYGYTF.

This chain joins TRBV5-5 and TRBJ1-1, with 11 nucleotides matching TRBD1. Germline trimming cut 2 bases from V and 0 bases from J; bases unmatched to any gene: 6. This CDR3 is 17 amino acids long. The germline CDR1 and CDR2 sequences are SGHKS and YYEKEE (reference sequence). The CDR3 region has the DNA TGTGCCAGCAGCTTTCCGGGACAGGGGGTTGTGAACACTGAAGCTTTCTTT. It specifies CASSFPGQGVVNTEAFF.

Only one count was recorded for this clone. The chain is built from TRBV2 and TRBJ2-3, with 8 bases identical to TRBD2. Germline CDR1 reads SNHLY; CDR2 reads FYNNEI. J gave up 0 bases and V 3 bases, and 5 bases lay outside the gene matches. The CDR3 spans 16 residues. The DNA for the CDR3 is TGTGCCAGCAGTGAGGAACTAGCGGTCAGCACAGATACGCAGTATTTT. Protein sequence: CASSEELAVSTDTQYF. The variable domain in full, completed from reference TRBV2 and TRBJ2-3, reads EPEVTQTPSHQVTQMGQEVILRCVPISNHLYFYWYRQILGQKVEFLVSFYNNEISEKSEIFDDQFSVERPDGSNFTLKIRSTKLEDSAMYFCASSEELAVSTDTQYFGPGTRLTVL.

The chain uses TRBV10-3 and TRBJ2-7, with D possibly matching TRBD1 (6 bases). The CDR3 has 13 residues. Between the trimmed V and J ends, which lost 4 bases and 2 bases, there was a span of 9 bases. The germline gives CDR1 ENHRY, CDR2 SYGVKD. The CDR3 spells CAISAGQTYEQYF. CDR3 sequence (DNA): TGTGCCATCAGTGCAGGACAGACCTACGAGCAGTACTTC.

V gene TRBV7-3 combines with J gene TRBJ2-2, with 9 positions matching TRBD2. The CDR3 length is 17 residues. The ends lost 3 bases at V and 4 bases at J; junction bases unmatched: 9. The germline V gene has CDR1 SGHTA and CDR2 FQGTGA. This CDR3 is CASSFRLLSGSTGELFF. The CDR3 DNA follows: TGTGCCAGCAGCTTCCGTTTGCTTAGCGGGAGCACCGGGGAGCTGTTTTTT.

The rearrangement joins TRBV5-6 to TRBJ1-3; weak D call: TRBD1 (6 bases). Germline CDR1 SGHDT, CDR2 YYEEEE. This CDR3 is 14 amino acids long. V gave up 1 base and J gave up 2 bases, with 7 bases separating them. The CDR3 sequence is CASSLTGPGNTIYF. CDR3 nucleotides: TGTGCCAGCAGCTTGACAGGGCCTGGAAACACCATATATTTT.

This chain joins TRBV29-1 and TRBJ2-2; 9 nucleotides line up with TRBD1. The CDR3 runs to 16 residues. Germline V gene sequence: CDR1 SQVTM, CDR2 ANQGSEA. V was pared by 5 bases and J by 0 bases, with 7 bases of the junction left unmatched. The CDR3 nucleotides read TGCAGCGTTCCCGGGACAGGGTACTCGAACACCGGGGAGCTGTTTTTT. Amino acids: CSVPGTGYSNTGELFF.

The chain is built from TRBV6-1 and TRBJ1-5; 10 nucleotides match TRBD1. Looked up from germline, CDR1 is MNHNS and CDR2 is SASEGT. This CDR3 has 15 residues. The ends lost 3 bases at V and 7 bases at J; junction bases unmatched: 6. The CDR3 sequence is CASSEPTGGGQPQHF. The CDR3, as DNA: TGTGCCAGCAGTGAGCCGACAGGGGGCGGCCAGCCCCAGCATTTT.

V is TRBV11-2 and J is TRBJ2-7, with 9 bases lining up with TRBD1. Trimming at V came to 5 bases and at J to 5 bases, leaving 10 bases not matched to a gene. The germline V gene has CDR1 SGHAT and CDR2 FQNNGV. The CDR3 length is 15 residues. Written as DNA, the CDR3 is TGTGCCAGCAGCACCACCGGGACAGGGATCCACGAGCAGTACTTC. Translated, it gives CASSTTGTGIHEQYF.

This rearrangement joins TRBV11-3 to TRBJ2-2, with 13 bases lining up with TRBD2. This CDR3 region has 16 residues. Germline assignment: CDR1 SGHNT and CDR2 YENEEA. Losses at the gene ends were 6 bases for V and 6 bases for J; bases not matched to a gene: 7. The DNA for the CDR3 is TGTGCCAGCAGTCAAGGGACTAGCGGGAATCCCGGGGAGCTGTTTTTT. This encodes CASSQGTSGNPGELFF.